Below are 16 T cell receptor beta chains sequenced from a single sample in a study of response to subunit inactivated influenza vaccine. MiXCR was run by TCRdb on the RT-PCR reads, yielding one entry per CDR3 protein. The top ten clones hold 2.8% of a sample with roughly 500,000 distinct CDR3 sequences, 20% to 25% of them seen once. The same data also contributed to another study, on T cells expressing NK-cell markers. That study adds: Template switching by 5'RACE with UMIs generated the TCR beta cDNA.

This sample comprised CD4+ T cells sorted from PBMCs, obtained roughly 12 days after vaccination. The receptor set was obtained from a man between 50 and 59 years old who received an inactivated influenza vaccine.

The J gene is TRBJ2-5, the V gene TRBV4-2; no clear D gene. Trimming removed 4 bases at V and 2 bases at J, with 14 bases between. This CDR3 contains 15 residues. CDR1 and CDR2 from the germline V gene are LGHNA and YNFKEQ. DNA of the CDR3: TGTGCCAGCAGCCTTATACAACAACCTCAAGAGACCCAGTACTTC. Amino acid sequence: CASSLIQQPQETQYF.

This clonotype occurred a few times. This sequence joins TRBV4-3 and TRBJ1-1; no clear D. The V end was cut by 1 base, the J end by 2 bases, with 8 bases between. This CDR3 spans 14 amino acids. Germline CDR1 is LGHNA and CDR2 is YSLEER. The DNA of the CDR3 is TGCGCCAGCAGCCAAGTCGTCACAAACACTGAAGCTTTCTTT. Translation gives CASSQVVTNTEAFF.

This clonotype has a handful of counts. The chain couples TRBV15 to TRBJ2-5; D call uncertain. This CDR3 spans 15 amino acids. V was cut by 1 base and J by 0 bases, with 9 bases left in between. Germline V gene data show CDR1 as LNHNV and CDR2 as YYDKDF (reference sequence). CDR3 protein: CATSRGPGYQETQYF. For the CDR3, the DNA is TGTGCCACCAGCAGAGGACCCGGGTACCAAGAGACCCAGTACTTC.

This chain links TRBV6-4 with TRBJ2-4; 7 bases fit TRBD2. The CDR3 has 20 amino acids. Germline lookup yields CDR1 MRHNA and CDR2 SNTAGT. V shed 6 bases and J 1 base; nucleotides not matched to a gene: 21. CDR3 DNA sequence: TGTGCCAGCAGAGACCTGTCAGACGTACTAGCGCGGGGGGCCAAAAACATTCAGTACTTC. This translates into CASRDLSDVLARGAKNIQYF.

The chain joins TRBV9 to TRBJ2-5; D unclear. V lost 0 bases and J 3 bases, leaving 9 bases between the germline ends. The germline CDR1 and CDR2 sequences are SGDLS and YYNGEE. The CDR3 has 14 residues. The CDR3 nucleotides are TGTGCCAGCAGCGTAGCAGGAGTCGAAGAGACCCAGTACTTC. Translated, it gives CASSVAGVEETQYF.

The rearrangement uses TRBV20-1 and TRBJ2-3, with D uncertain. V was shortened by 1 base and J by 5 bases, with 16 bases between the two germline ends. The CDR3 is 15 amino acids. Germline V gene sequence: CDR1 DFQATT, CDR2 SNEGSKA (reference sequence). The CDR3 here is CSARVSRAVQDTQYF. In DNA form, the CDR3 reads TGCAGTGCTAGAGTTAGTAGGGCAGTCCAAGATACGCAGTATTTT.

For the CDR3, the DNA is TGTGCCAGCAGGAAAAGGGGGGATGCGGCAGATACGCAGTATTTT. It specifies CASRKRGDAADTQYF. V and J are TRBV2 and TRBJ2-3; either TRBD1 or TRBD2 may supply D (6 bases each). Deletions cut 6 bases from V and 4 bases from J, with 17 bases between. The CDR3 runs to 15 residues. CDR1 is SNHLY and CDR2 is FYNNEI in the germline V gene.

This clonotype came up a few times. CDR3 residues: CASRIEGVRTYEQYF. For the CDR3, the DNA is TGTGCCAGCAGAATTGAAGGGGTCCGCACCTACGAGCAGTACTTC. The chain couples TRBV12-3 or TRBV12-4 to TRBJ2-7, with D tentatively TRBD1 (5 bases). The V end was cut by 6 bases, the J end by 2 bases, with 17 bases between. CDR3 length: 15 amino acids.

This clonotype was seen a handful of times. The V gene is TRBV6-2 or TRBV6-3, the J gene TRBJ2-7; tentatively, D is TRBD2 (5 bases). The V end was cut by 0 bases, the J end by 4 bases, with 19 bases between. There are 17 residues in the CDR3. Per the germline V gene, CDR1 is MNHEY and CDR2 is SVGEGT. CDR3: CASSYSRTGRFAYEQYF. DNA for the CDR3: TGTGCCAGCAGTTACTCCCGGACTGGGCGCTTCGCATACGAGCAGTACTTC.

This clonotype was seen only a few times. The CDR3 DNA reads as TGTGCCATCAGTCTAACAGAGTACGAGCAGTACTTC. Residues: CAISLTEYEQYF. The chain carries TRBV10-3 and TRBJ2-7; D is ambiguous. This CDR3 region has 12 residues. The germline gives CDR1 ENHRY, CDR2 SYGVKD. Trimming took off 5 bases at V and 4 bases at J, with 9 bases between the two ends.

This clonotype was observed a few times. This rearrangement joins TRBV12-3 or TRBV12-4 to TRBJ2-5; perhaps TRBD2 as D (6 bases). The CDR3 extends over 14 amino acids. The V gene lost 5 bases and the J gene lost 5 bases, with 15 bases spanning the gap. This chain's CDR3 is CASSPWDLEETQYF. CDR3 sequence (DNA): TGTGCCAGCAGTCCCTGGGACTTGGAGGAGACCCAGTACTTC.

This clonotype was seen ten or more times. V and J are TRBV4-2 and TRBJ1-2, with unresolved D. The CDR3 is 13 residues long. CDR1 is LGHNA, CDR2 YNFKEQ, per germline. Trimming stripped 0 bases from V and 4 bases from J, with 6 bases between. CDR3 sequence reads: CASSQEPGYGYTF. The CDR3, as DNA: TGTGCCAGCAGCCAAGAGCCCGGCTATGGCTACACCTTC.

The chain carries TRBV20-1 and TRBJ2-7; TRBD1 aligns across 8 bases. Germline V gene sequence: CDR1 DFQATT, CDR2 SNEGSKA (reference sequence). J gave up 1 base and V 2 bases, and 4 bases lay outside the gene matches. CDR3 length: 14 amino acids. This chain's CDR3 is CSARYRTGSYEQYF. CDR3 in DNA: TGCAGTGCTAGATATAGGACAGGGTCCTACGAGCAGTACTTC.

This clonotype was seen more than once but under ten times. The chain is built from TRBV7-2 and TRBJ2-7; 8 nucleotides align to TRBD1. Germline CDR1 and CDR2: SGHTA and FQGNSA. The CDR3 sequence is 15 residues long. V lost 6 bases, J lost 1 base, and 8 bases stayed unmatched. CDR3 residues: CASRLDRALSYEQYF. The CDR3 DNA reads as TGTGCCAGCAGACTGGACAGGGCCTTATCCTACGAGCAGTACTTC.

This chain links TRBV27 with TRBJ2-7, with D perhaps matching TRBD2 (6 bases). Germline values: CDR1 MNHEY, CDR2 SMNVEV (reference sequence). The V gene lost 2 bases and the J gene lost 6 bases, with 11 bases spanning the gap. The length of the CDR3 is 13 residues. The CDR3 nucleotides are TGTGCCAGCAGTTTAGAGGGAGGCGGCGAGCAGTACTTC. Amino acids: CASSLEGGGEQYF.

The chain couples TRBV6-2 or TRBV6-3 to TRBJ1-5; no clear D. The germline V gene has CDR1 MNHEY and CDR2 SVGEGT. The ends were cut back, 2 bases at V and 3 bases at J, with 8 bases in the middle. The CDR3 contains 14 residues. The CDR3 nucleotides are TGTGCCAGCAGTTACAGTCCCTACAATCAGCCCCAGCATTTT. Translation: CASSYSPYNQPQHF.